The 17 T cell receptor beta chains in this list originate from one sample, sequenced in a study of blood T cell repertoires in COVID-19 (dated by TCRdb to the early 2020s). The library was generated by the immunoSEQ multiplex PCR assay. TCRdb provides this immuneACCESS table in a form limited to in-frame rearrangements. Some clones are lacking; in checked studies, under half of them reflect an unresolved V gene, and why the rest are absent is not known. This sample is represented by under 350,000 clones; approximately 87% of them were singletons. About 4.3% of the sample belongs to the ten largest clones. Sequenced input: peripheral blood. These receptors were collected from a man aged 60-69 years who had recovered from COVID-19.

With regard to this clone: Other DNA sequences within the sample encode an identical CDR3. This chain links TRBV5-1 with TRBJ1-2; TRBD1 matches at 7 bases. The V gene end was trimmed by 0 bases and the J gene end by 1 base; junction bases not matched to a gene: 0. CDR3 length: 14 amino acids. The germline V gene has CDR1 SGHRS and CDR2 YFSETQ. CDR3 nucleotide sequence: TGCGCCAGCAGCTTGGGACAGGGTAACTATGGCTACACCTTC. It encodes CASSLGQGNYGYTF. The entire variable domain, with the rest obtained from reference TRBV5-1 and TRBJ1-2, is as follows: KAGVTQTPRYLIKTRGQQVTLSCSPISGHRSVSWYQQTPGQGLQFLFEYFSETQRNKGNFPGRFSGRQFSNSRSEMNVSTLELGDSALYLCASSLGQGNYGYTFGSGTRLTVV.

The chain combines TRBV20-1 with TRBJ2-2; a weak D match, TRBD2 (5 bases). Trimming took off 3 bases at V and 7 bases at J, with 12 bases between the two ends. CDR1 is DFQATT, CDR2 SNEGSKA, per germline (reference sequence). This CDR3 region has 13 residues. This CDR3 is CSASYRGIGELFF. The CDR3 DNA sequence: TGCAGTGCTAGTTACCGGGGAATCGGGGAGCTGTTTTTT.

The CDR3 region has the DNA TGTGCCAGCAGCTTGTCGAGGGTACAAGAGACCCAGTACTTC. Its protein is CASSLSRVQETQYF. The chain has TRBV11-1 and TRBJ2-5; TRBD2 might be the D (5 bases). Trimming took 3 bases from V and 2 from J, leaving 10 bases between them. This CDR3 region has 14 residues. CDR1 and CDR2 (germline): SGHAT, FQDESV (reference sequence).

This sequence joins TRBV6-4 and TRBJ2-3; D gene unclear. V gave up 0 bases and J gave up 6 bases, with 10 bases separating them. The CDR3 spans 14 residues. Germline V lookup: CDR1 MRHNA, CDR2 SNTAGT. The CDR3 loop reads CASSDSRSGDTQYF. CDR3 DNA sequence: TGTGCCAGCAGTGACTCGCGATCCGGGGATACGCAGTATTTT.

The rearrangement uses TRBV7-9 and TRBJ1-5; no firm D call. CDR1 is SEHNR and CDR2 is FQNEAQ in the germline V gene (reference sequence). The CDR3 consists of 14 residues. V shed 7 bases and J shed 1 base, with 11 bases lying between them. This CDR3 reads CASKEGGSNQPQHF. The CDR3, as DNA: TGTGCCAGCAAGGAGGGCGGGAGCAATCAGCCCCAGCATTTT.

V gene TRBV7-9 combines with J gene TRBJ1-3; D gene unclear. V gave up 3 bases and J gave up 6 bases, with 18 bases separating them. CDR1 and CDR2 (germline): SEHNR, FQNEAQ (reference sequence). The CDR3 loop spans 16 amino acids. The CDR3 region has the DNA TGTGCCAGCAGCTTCTGGTGGTTCACCCCAGAAAACACCATATATTTT. Translation gives CASSFWWFTPENTIYF.

This clone appeared once. V and J are TRBV5-4 and TRBJ2-1, with 7 positions matching TRBD1. The germline gives CDR1 SGHNT, CDR2 YYREEE (reference sequence). J lost 5 bases, V lost 0 bases, and 5 bases had no gene match. This CDR3 is 15 amino acids long. CDR3 sequence (DNA): TGTGCCAGCAGCTTGGGGGGACAGATGAACAATGAGCAGTTCTTC. Its translation is CASSLGGQMNNEQFF.

This chain uses TRBV6-5 with TRBJ2-7, with 10 positions matching TRBD1. There are 15 residues in the CDR3. CDR1 is MNHEY, CDR2 SVGAGI, per germline. Trimming removed 7 bases from V and 0 bases from J; junction bases left unmatched: 6. The CDR3 region is CASTPTGGSSYEQYF. Here the CDR3 DNA reads TGTGCCAGCACCCCGACAGGGGGCAGCTCCTACGAGCAGTACTTC.

V and J are TRBV30 and TRBJ1-2; 7 positions match TRBD1. Germline CDR1 reads GTSNPN; CDR2 reads SVGIG (reference sequence). Losses at the gene ends were 6 bases for V and 8 bases for J; bases not matched to a gene: 9. The CDR3 runs to 12 residues. The CDR3 sequence: CACLTGLKGYTF. The CDR3 DNA sequence: TGTGCCTGCCTGACAGGGCTCAAAGGCTACACCTTC. The full variable domain, completed using reference TRBV30 and TRBJ1-2, is SQTIHQWPATLVQPVGSPLSLECTVEGTSNPNLYWYRQAAGRGLQLLFYSVGIGQISSEVPQNLSASRPQDRQFILSSKKLLLSDSGFYLCACLTGLKGYTFGSGTRLTVV.

V gene TRBV3-1 (or the pseudogene TRBV3-2) combines with J gene TRBJ1-2, with D perhaps matching TRBD1 (6 bases). CDR3 length: 14 residues. V lost 1 base and J 7 bases, leaving 13 bases between the germline ends. From germline, CDR1 is LGHDT and CDR2 YNNKEL (reference sequence). The CDR3 DNA sequence: TGTGCCAGCAGCCAAGTATGGGGGCGGAGTGGCTACACCTTC. It is translated as CASSQVWGRSGYTF.

V usage is TRBV10-3 and J usage is TRBJ1-2, with 11 positions matching TRBD1. The germline CDR1 and CDR2 sequences are ENHRY and SYGVKD. V dropped 3 bases and J dropped 7; count of bases not matched to a gene: 7. This CDR3 has 15 amino acids. In DNA, the CDR3 is TGTGCCATCAGTGACCCCGGACAGGGGGCAGGTGGCTACACCTTC. Its protein is CAISDPGQGAGGYTF.

The V call is TRBV23-1, the J call TRBJ1-5; 7 bases line up with TRBD1. Being an ORF, TRBV23-1 has a function that is uncertain. The CDR3 spans 19 residues. The junction had 11 bases not matched to a gene; V was cut back by 0 bases and J by 0 bases. CDR3: CASSQSFHRDSHSNQPQHF. The CDR3 region has the DNA TGCGCCAGCAGTCAATCATTCCACCGGGACAGTCATAGCAATCAGCCCCAGCATTTT.

The chain carries TRBV4-1 and TRBJ1-4; TRBD1 matches at 9 bases. This CDR3 spans 19 amino acids. The junction had 16 bases not matched to a gene; V was cut back by 4 bases and J by 4 bases. Looked up from germline, CDR1 is MGHRA and CDR2 is YSYEKL. The DNA of the CDR3 is TGCGCCAGCAGCCCCCGGGATGGCCGGACAGGGGAGCTTAATGAAAAACTGTTTTTT. As protein: CASSPRDGRTGELNEKLFF.

V is TRBV7-2 and J is TRBJ2-5; D call uncertain. With 4 bases removed from V and 7 bases from J, the gap between germline ends came to 16 bases. CDR3 length: 14 residues. Germline V gene lookup returns CDR1 SGHTA and CDR2 FQGNSA. The CDR3: CASSSMGAKGTQYF. The CDR3 DNA sequence: TGTGCCAGCAGCTCAATGGGCGCGAAAGGGACCCAGTACTTC.

V gene TRBV11-2 combines with J gene TRBJ1-1; TRBD1 agrees at 7 bases. The CDR3 runs 13 residues. Per the germline V gene, CDR1 is SGHAT and CDR2 is FQNNGV. The V and J ends lost 5 bases and 5 bases, in that order; junction bases with no gene match: 5. CDR3 protein: CASSPTGMTEAFF. The CDR3 nucleotides read TGTGCCAGCAGCCCGACAGGGATGACTGAAGCTTTCTTT.

The genes are TRBV27 and TRBJ2-1; weak D call: TRBD1 (5 bases). With 2 bases removed from V and 5 bases from J, the gap between germline ends came to 13 bases. The CDR3 runs 15 residues. Germline V gene sequence: CDR1 MNHEY, CDR2 SMNVEV (reference sequence). The CDR3 spells CASSLLAGPDNEQFF. The CDR3 DNA reads as TGTGCCAGCAGTTTACTCGCAGGGCCGGACAATGAGCAGTTCTTC.

V is TRBV11-2 and J is TRBJ2-5; 7 bases are shared with TRBD1. After removal of 5 bases from V and 2 bases from J, the junction contained 2 bases not matched to a gene. There are 13 residues in the CDR3. CDR1 is SGHAT and CDR2 is FQNNGV in the germline V gene. The CDR3 coding sequence is TGTGCCAGCAGCCCGGGACAGCAAGAGACCCAGTACTTC. It encodes CASSPGQQETQYF.